A single sample gave rise to the 29 T cell receptor beta chains below, sequenced in a study of T cell responses to AZD1222 COVID-19 vaccine. TCRdb's table, derived via immunoSEQ multiplex PCR, lists solely in-frame clones and lacks some. The data contain some 30,000 clones, roughly 89% of them singletons. Material: peripheral blood, obtained on day 0 of AZD1222 vaccination. Receptor source: an adult in good health.

The rearrangement uses TRBV5-6 and TRBJ2-5, with D possibly TRBD2 on 6 matching bases. The CDR3 runs 14 residues. Germline values: CDR1 SGHDT, CDR2 YYEEEE. The V end lost 1 base, the J end lost 1 base, and 8 bases lay between the germline ends. The CDR3, as DNA: TGTGCCAGCAGCTTGCGGGGGTCCCAAGAGACCCAGTACTTC. Its translation: CASSLRGSQETQYF.

The chain uses TRBV30 and TRBJ2-7; the D gene is possibly TRBD1 (9 bases). The CDR3 length is 13 residues. Germline lookup yields CDR1 GTSNPN and CDR2 SVGIG (reference sequence). The CDR3 loop reads CATGGDRAYEQYF. The CDR3 coding sequence is TGTGCAACCGGGGGGGACAGGGCCTACGAGCAGTACTTC.

The CDR3 region is CASSESGNYGYTF. The DNA of the CDR3 is TGTGCCAGCAGTGAATCGGGTAACTATGGCTACACCTTC. This sequence joins TRBV6-1 and TRBJ1-2; D unclear. Trimming pared 2 bases from V and 1 base from J, leaving 5 bases between. The V gene's germline CDR1 is MNHNS and CDR2 SASEGT. The CDR3 contains 13 residues.

This sequence joins TRBV19 and TRBJ1-5; 10 nucleotides agree with TRBD1. This CDR3 is 19 amino acids long. After removal of 9 bases from V and 2 bases from J, the junction contained 19 bases not matched to a gene. CDR1 and CDR2 (germline): LNHDA, SQIVND (reference sequence). CDR3 loop: CASTRAGTGALSGNQPQHF. CDR3 bases: TGTGCCAGCACTCGTGCCGGGACAGGGGCTTTGAGTGGCAATCAGCCCCAGCATTTT.

The chain links TRBV7-3 to TRBJ2-7, with TRBD1 matching over 9 bases. The V segment lost 5 bases and the J segment 6 bases; nucleotides outside the gene matches: 5. The CDR3 is made up of 13 amino acids. Germline CDR1 SGHTA, CDR2 FQGTGA. Here the CDR3 DNA reads TGTGCCAGCAGCCTAGGGACAGGGAGCGAGCAGTACTTC. Amino acid sequence: CASSLGTGSEQYF.

This clone occurred once. The chain recombines TRBV24-1 with TRBJ2-7, with 7 bases matching TRBD1. V was clipped by 3 bases and J by 0 bases; unmatched bases: 4. This CDR3 contains 15 residues. The germline CDR1 and CDR2 sequences are KGHDR and SFDVKD. The CDR3 sequence is CATSDGDSLSYEQYF. The CDR3 nucleotides read TGTGCCACCAGTGATGGGGACAGTCTCTCCTACGAGCAGTACTTC.

The chain is built from TRBV5-8 and TRBJ1-5; 10 bases fit TRBD1. Unmatched junction bases numbered 6, after V lost 4 bases and J lost 8 bases. The CDR3 sequence is 14 residues long. The V gene's germline CDR1 is SGHTS and CDR2 YDEGEE. The CDR3 protein is CASSPTGQGEPQHF. The DNA for the CDR3 is TGTGCCAGCAGCCCCACTGGACAGGGGGAGCCCCAGCATTTT.

The J gene is TRBJ1-1, the V gene TRBV29-1, with D unresolved. Germline lookup yields CDR1 SQVTM and CDR2 ANQGSEA. There are 10 residues in the CDR3. V gave up 3 bases and J gave up 7 bases, with 6 bases separating them. The CDR3 reads CSVEGYEAFF. CDR3 DNA sequence: TGCAGCGTTGAGGGGTATGAAGCTTTCTTT.

The chain carries TRBV9 and TRBJ1-2, with D possibly being TRBD1 (6 bases). Trimming shortened V by 0 bases and J by 4 bases, and 10 bases separated the two germline ends. The length of the CDR3 is 14 residues. Germline CDR1 reads SGDLS; CDR2 reads YYNGEE. CDR3 in DNA: TGTGCCAGCAGCGTAGCGGGGGCGGCCTATGGCTACACCTTC. Its translation: CASSVAGAAYGYTF.

This sequence joins TRBV5-1 and TRBJ1-1; D is undetermined. The CDR3 totals 14 residues. Trimming stripped 4 bases from V and 2 bases from J, with 12 bases between. Per germline, CDR1 SGHRS and CDR2 YFSETQ. For the CDR3, the DNA is TGCGCCAGCAGCCGGTCGGCGCCCAACACTGAAGCTTTCTTT. Protein: CASSRSAPNTEAFF.

There are a few counts of this clone. The chain joins TRBV28 to TRBJ1-2; no clear D gene. Trimming removed 3 bases at V and 6 bases at J, with 8 bases between. The CDR3 is made up of 12 amino acids. The germline V gene has CDR1 MDHEN and CDR2 SYDVKM. In nucleotides, the CDR3 is TGTGCCAGCAGTTTTTCACCGAATGGCTACACCTTC. Encoded protein: CASSFSPNGYTF.

This chain joins TRBV4-3 and TRBJ1-1; weak D call: TRBD1 (5 bases). V was shortened by 4 bases and J by 5 bases, with 26 bases between the two germline ends. CDR1 and CDR2 (germline): LGHNA, YSLEER. The CDR3 has 18 residues. The CDR3 DNA is TGCGCCAGCAGCCCGTCTAGGACACGAATTATGAAAAGGACTGAAGCTTTCTTT. This translates into CASSPSRTRIMKRTEAFF.

This chain connects TRBV7-2 to TRBJ1-1; possible D gene TRBD1, 5 bases. Germline V gives CDR1 SGHTA, CDR2 FQGNSA. Trimming took 5 bases from V and 3 from J, leaving 13 bases between them. The CDR3 contains 14 residues. CDR3 coding DNA: TGTGCCAGCAGCCAACGACGGGGGGACACTGAAGCTTTCTTT. Translation gives CASSQRRGDTEAFF.

This clone was counted once. This chain connects TRBV2 to TRBJ2-1; 8 bases fit TRBD2. V shed 7 bases and J 9 bases; nucleotides not matched to a gene: 11. CDR3 length: 14 amino acids. From germline, CDR1 is SNHLY and CDR2 FYNNEI. CDR3 DNA sequence: TGTGCCAGCACCGGGAGGGCCGGGGTTGGTGAGCAGTTCTTC. Protein: CASTGRAGVGEQFF. Supplemented by reference TRBV2 and TRBJ2-1, the full variable domain reads EPEVTQTPSHQVTQMGQEVILRCVPISNHLYFYWYRQILGQKVEFLVSFYNNEISEKSEIFDDQFSVERPDGSNFTLKIRSTKLEDSAMYFCASTGRAGVGEQFFGPGTRLTVL.

This chain joins TRBV7-2 and TRBJ2-1, with a possible D match to TRBD2 (6 bases). V shed 5 bases and J shed 1 base, with 12 bases lying between them. The CDR3 spans 15 residues. Looked up from germline, CDR1 is SGHTA and CDR2 is FQGNSA. The CDR3 here is CASSPTSSSYNEQFF. CDR3 bases: TGTGCCAGCAGCCCAACTAGCTCTTCCTACAATGAGCAGTTCTTC.

J is TRBJ1-1 and V is TRBV27; D is undetermined. Trimming removed 2 bases from V and 0 bases from J, with 10 bases in between. The CDR3 spans 15 residues. CDR1 MNHEY and CDR2 SMNVEV come from the germline V gene (reference sequence). The CDR3 region is CASSLNPVLNTEAFF. The CDR3 nucleotides are TGTGCCAGCAGTTTAAATCCAGTGCTGAACACTGAAGCTTTCTTT.

This rearrangement joins TRBV6-5 to TRBJ2-7, with D perhaps assigned TRBD1 or TRBD2 (6 bases each). CDR1 and CDR2 from the germline V gene are MNHEY and SVGAGI. The CDR3 runs 15 residues. Trimming cost V 2 bases and J 4 bases, with 15 bases left between them. The CDR3 region is CASSYRGEESYEQYF. CDR3 nucleotides: TGTGCCAGCAGTTACAGGGGGGAGGAGAGTTACGAGCAGTACTTC.

The CDR3 spells CASSYPTSGTRLSTDTQYF. Here the CDR3 DNA reads TGTGCCAGCAGTTACCCAACTAGCGGGACCCGACTTAGCACAGATACGCAGTATTTT. The chain couples TRBV6-2 or TRBV6-3 to TRBJ2-3; 10 nucleotides match TRBD2. V dropped 2 bases and J dropped 0; count of bases not matched to a gene: 11. The germline V gene encodes CDR1 MNHEY and CDR2 SVGEGT. This CDR3 region has 19 residues.

The rearrangement uses TRBV5-1 and TRBJ2-3, with 10 positions matching TRBD2. This CDR3 is built from 17 residues. V lost 3 bases, J lost 3 bases, and 10 bases stayed unmatched. Germline V gene data show CDR1 as SGHRS and CDR2 as YFSETQ. The CDR3 spells CASSWRTSGEGTDTQYF. The CDR3 nucleotides are TGCGCCAGCAGCTGGCGGACTAGCGGAGAGGGGACAGATACGCAGTATTTT.

The CDR3, as DNA: TGTGCCACCAGCAGAGGACTAGCGGGGTCCAATGAGCAGTTCTTC. Its protein is CATSRGLAGSNEQFF. The chain recombines TRBV15 with TRBJ2-1; TRBD2 matches at 11 bases. After removal of 1 base from V and 6 bases from J, the junction contained 2 bases not matched to a gene. CDR3 size: 15 residues. Germline V gene data show CDR1 as LNHNV and CDR2 as YYDKDF (reference sequence).

The J gene is TRBJ1-5, the V gene TRBV5-1; D is possibly TRBD1 (6 bases). V lost 2 bases and J 3 bases, leaving 9 bases between the germline ends. CDR1 and CDR2 (germline): SGHRS, YFSETQ. The CDR3 spans 14 residues. The CDR3 DNA is TGCGCCAGCAGCTTACAGGGAACCAATCAGCCCCAGCATTTT. As protein: CASSLQGTNQPQHF.

This clone has only one observation. The rearrangement uses TRBV7-9 and TRBJ2-3; TRBD1 matches at 7 bases. The J segment lost 4 bases and the V segment lost 10 bases, leaving 11 bases of the junction unmatched. The CDR3 has 14 amino acids. Germline CDR1 SEHNR, CDR2 FQNEAQ (reference sequence). CDR3 sequence (DNA): TGTGCCACCTCGTGGGGGCAGGGGGCAGATACGCAGTATTTT. This gives the protein CATSWGQGADTQYF.

This chain links TRBV19 with TRBJ2-2; TRBD2 agrees at 13 bases. The CDR3 is 15 amino acids. The junction had 7 bases not matched to a gene; V was cut back by 6 bases and J by 9 bases. The germline V gene has CDR1 LNHDA and CDR2 SQIVND (reference sequence). The CDR3 DNA follows: TGTGCCAGTAGACCCGGACTAGCGGGAGCCAGGGAGCTGTTTTTT. It is translated as CASRPGLAGARELFF.

This CDR3 reads CASSLTRSVNEQFF. Written as DNA, the CDR3 is TGTGCCAGCAGTTTGACTAGATCGGTCAATGAGCAGTTCTTC. The V and J genes are TRBV2 and TRBJ2-1; possibly TRBD2 for D (6 bases). The CDR3 has 14 amino acids. Trimming stripped 5 bases from V and 6 bases from J, with 14 bases between. From germline, CDR1 is SNHLY and CDR2 FYNNEI. Looking up the rest from reference TRBV2 and TRBJ2-1 gives the full variable domain: EPEVTQTPSHQVTQMGQEVILRCVPISNHLYFYWYRQILGQKVEFLVSFYNNEISEKSEIFDDQFSVERPDGSNFTLKIRSTKLEDSAMYFCASSLTRSVNEQFFGPGTRLTVL.

The chain links TRBV29-1 to TRBJ2-7; D call uncertain. Germline loops: CDR1 SQVTM, CDR2 ANQGSEA. The CDR3 covers 13 residues. The V end was cut by 6 bases, the J end by 3 bases, with 15 bases between. Here the CDR3 reads CSVGSEPYYEQYF. CDR3 coding DNA: TGCAGCGTCGGGTCGGAGCCTTACTACGAGCAGTACTTC.

The chain recombines TRBV6-5 with TRBJ1-2, with 10 bases matching TRBD1. Germline V gene data show CDR1 as MNHEY and CDR2 as SVGAGI. The CDR3 is 14 residues long. V gave up 6 bases and J gave up 5 bases; unmatched junction bases: 6. The CDR3 coding sequence is TGTGCCAGCAGCACCTGGGACAGGGGTTATGGCTACACCTTC. It specifies CASSTWDRGYGYTF.

The chain recombines TRBV6-2 or TRBV6-3 with TRBJ2-5, with TRBD1 matching over 10 bases. J lost 5 bases, V lost 6 bases, and 3 bases had no gene match. The CDR3 runs to 13 residues. The germline gives CDR1 MNHEY, CDR2 SVGEGT. Here the CDR3 DNA reads TGTGCCAGCAGCGACAGGGGGCGGGAGACCCAGTACTTC. Protein: CASSDRGRETQYF.

The chain employs TRBV10-2 and TRBJ2-1, with 9 bases lining up with TRBD1. Germline V lookup: CDR1 WSHSY, CDR2 SAAADI. J lost 9 bases, V lost 1 base, and 10 bases had no gene match. The CDR3 contains 16 residues. CDR3 region: CASSEWWTGEVVEQFF. DNA for the CDR3: TGCGCCAGCAGTGAGTGGTGGACAGGGGAGGTGGTTGAGCAGTTCTTC.

The genes are TRBV27 and TRBJ2-7; D is unresolved. The ends were cut back, 6 bases at V and 2 bases at J, with 11 bases in the middle. Germline loops: CDR1 MNHEY, CDR2 SMNVEV (reference sequence). CDR3 size: 13 residues. In DNA, the CDR3 is TGTGCCAGCAGCTTTTACAAAACCTACGAGCAGTACTTC. This gives the protein CASSFYKTYEQYF.